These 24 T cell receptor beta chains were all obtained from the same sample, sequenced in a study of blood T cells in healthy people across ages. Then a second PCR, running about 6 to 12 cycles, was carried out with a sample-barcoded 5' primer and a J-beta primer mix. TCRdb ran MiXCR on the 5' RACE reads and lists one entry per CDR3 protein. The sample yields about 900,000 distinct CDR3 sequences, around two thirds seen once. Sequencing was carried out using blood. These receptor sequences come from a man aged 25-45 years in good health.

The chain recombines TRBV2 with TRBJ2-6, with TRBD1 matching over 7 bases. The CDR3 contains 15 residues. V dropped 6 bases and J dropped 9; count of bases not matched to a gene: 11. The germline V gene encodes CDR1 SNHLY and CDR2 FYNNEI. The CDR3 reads CASRPLQGPYNVLTF. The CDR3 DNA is TGTGCCAGCAGGCCTCTACAGGGGCCCTACAACGTCCTGACTTTC. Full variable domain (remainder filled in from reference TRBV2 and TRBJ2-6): EPEVTQTPSHQVTQMGQEVILRCVPISNHLYFYWYRQILGQKVEFLVSFYNNEISEKSEIFDDQFSVERPDGSNFTLKIRSTKLEDSAMYFCASRPLQGPYNVLTFGAGSRLTVL.

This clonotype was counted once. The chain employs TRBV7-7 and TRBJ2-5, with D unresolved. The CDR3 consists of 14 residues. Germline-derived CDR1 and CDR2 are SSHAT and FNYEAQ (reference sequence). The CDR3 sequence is CASRAVADQETQYF. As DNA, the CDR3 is TGTGCTAGCCGAGCTGTAGCAGATCAAGAGACCCAGTACTTC. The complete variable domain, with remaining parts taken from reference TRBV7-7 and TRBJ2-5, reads GAGVSQSPRYKVTKRGQDVTLRCDPISSHATLYWYQQALGQGPEFLTYFNYEAQPDKSGLPSDRFSAERPEGSISTLTIQRTEQRDSAMYRCASRAVADQETQYFGPGTRLLVL.

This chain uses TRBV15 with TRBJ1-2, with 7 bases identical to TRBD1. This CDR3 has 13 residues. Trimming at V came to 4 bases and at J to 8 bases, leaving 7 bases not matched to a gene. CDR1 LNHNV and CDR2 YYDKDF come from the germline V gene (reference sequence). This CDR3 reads CATSTNRGWGYTF. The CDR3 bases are TGTGCCACCAGCACCAACAGGGGCTGGGGCTACACCTTC.

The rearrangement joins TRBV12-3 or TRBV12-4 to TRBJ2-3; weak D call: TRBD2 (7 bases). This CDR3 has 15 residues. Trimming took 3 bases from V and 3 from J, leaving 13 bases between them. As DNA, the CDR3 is TGTGCCAGCAGTTTCTGGGGGGGCCAGACAGATACGCAGTATTTT. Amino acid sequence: CASSFWGGQTDTQYF.

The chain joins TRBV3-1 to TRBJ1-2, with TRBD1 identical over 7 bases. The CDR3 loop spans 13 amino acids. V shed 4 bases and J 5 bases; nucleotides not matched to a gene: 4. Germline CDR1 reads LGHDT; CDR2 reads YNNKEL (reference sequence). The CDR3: CASSRGTAYGYTF. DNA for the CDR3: TGTGCCAGCAGCCGCGGGACAGCTTATGGCTACACCTTC. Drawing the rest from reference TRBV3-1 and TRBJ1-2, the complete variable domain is DTAVSQTPKYLVTQMGNDKSIKCEQNLGHDTMYWYKQDSKKFLKIMFSYNNKELIINETVPNRFSPKSPDKAHLNLHINSLELGDSAVYFCASSRGTAYGYTFGSGTRLTVV.

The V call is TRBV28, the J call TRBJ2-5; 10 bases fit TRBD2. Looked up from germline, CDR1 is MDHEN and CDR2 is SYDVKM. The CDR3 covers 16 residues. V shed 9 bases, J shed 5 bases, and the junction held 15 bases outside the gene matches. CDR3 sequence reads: CASSSGGHYGMETQYF. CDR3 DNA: TGTGCCAGTAGTAGCGGGGGGCACTATGGTATGGAGACCCAGTACTTC.

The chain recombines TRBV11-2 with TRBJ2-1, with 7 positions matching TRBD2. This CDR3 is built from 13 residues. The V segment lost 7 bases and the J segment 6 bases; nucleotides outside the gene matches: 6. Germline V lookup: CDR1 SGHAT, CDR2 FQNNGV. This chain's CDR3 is CASTIGRGNEQFF. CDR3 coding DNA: TGTGCCAGCACCATAGGGAGGGGCAATGAGCAGTTCTTC.

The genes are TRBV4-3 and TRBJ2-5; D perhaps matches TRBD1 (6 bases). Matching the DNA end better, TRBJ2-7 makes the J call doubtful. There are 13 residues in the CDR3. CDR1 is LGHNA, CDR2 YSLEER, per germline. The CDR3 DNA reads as TGCGCCAGCGGCACCAGGGGATCCTACGAGCAGTACTTC. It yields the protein CASGTRGSYEQYF.

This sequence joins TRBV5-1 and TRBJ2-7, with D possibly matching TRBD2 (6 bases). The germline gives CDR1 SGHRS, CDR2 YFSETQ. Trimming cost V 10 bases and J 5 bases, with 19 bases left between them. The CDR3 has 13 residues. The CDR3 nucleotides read TGCGCCGGCACACTTCGGGGGATCGACGAGCAGTACTTC. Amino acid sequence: CAGTLRGIDEQYF. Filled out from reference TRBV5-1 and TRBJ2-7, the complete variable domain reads KAGVTQTPRYLIKTRGQQVTLSCSPISGHRSVSWYQQTPGQGLQFLFEYFSETQRNKGNFPGRFSGRQFSNSRSEMNVSTLELGDSALYLCAGTLRGIDEQYFGPGTRLTVT.

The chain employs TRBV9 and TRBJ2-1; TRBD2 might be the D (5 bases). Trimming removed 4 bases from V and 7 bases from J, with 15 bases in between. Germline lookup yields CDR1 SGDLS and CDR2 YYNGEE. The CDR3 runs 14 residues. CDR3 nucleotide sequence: TGTGCCAGCAGCCCTACAAGTCGGGGTAATGAGCAGTTCTTC. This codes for CASSPTSRGNEQFF.

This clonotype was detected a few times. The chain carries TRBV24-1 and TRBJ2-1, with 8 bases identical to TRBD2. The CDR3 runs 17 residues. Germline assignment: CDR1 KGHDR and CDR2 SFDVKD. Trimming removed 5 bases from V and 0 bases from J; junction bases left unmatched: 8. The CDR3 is CATSGSGGRSSYNEQFF. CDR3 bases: TGTGCCACCAGTGGGTCGGGGGGGCGCAGCTCCTACAATGAGCAGTTCTTC.

CDR3 sequence: CASSSRTSGGLDSYEQYF. The CDR3 region has the DNA TGCGCCAGCAGCTCCCGGACTAGCGGGGGGTTAGACTCCTACGAGCAGTACTTC. V usage is TRBV5-1 and J usage is TRBJ2-7; 14 bases are shared with TRBD2. The CDR3 extends over 18 amino acids. The germline V gene has CDR1 SGHRS and CDR2 YFSETQ. V shed 3 bases and J 0 bases; nucleotides not matched to a gene: 8.

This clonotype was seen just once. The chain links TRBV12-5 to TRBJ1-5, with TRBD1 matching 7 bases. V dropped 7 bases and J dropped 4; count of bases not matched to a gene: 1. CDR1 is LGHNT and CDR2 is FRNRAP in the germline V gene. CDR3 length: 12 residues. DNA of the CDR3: TGTGCTAGTGCAGGGGGAAATCAGCCCCAGCATTTT. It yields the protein CASAGGNQPQHF.

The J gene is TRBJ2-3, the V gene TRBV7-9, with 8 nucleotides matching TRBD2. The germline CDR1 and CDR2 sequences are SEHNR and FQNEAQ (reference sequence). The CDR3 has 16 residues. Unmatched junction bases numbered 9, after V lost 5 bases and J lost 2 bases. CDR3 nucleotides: TGTGCCAGCAGCCCCGGGGGGGGGCCGTACACAGATACGCAGTATTTT. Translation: CASSPGGGPYTDTQYF. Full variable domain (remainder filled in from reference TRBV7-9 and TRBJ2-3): DTGVSQNPRHKITKRGQNVTFRCDPISEHNRLYWYRQTLGQGPEFLTYFQNEAQLEKSRLLSDRFSAERPKGSFSTLEIQRTEQGDSAMYLCASSPGGGPYTDTQYFGPGTRLTVL.

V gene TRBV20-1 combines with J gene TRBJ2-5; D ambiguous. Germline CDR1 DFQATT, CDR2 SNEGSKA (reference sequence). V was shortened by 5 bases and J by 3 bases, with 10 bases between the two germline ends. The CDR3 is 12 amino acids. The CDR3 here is CSAADYKETQYF. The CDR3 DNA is TGCAGTGCTGCGGATTATAAAGAGACCCAGTACTTC.

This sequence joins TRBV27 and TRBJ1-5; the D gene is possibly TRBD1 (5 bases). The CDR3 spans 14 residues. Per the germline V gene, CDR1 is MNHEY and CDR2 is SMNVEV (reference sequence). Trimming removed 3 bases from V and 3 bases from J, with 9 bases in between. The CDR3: CASSFTGTNQPQHF. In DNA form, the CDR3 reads TGTGCCAGCAGTTTTACGGGGACCAATCAGCCCCAGCATTTT.

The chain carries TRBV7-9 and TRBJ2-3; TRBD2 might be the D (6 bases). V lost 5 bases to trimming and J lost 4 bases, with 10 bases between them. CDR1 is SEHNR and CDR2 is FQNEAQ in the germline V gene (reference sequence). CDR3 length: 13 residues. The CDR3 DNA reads TGTGCCAGCAGCCCGGAGGGGTCAGATACGCAGTATTTT. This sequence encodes CASSPEGSDTQYF.

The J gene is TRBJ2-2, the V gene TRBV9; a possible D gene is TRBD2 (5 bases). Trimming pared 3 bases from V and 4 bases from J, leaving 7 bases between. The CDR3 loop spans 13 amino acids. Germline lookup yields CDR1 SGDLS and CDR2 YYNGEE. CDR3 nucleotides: TGTGCCAGCAGCGGAGGGCTCACCGGGGAGCTGTTTTTT. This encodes CASSGGLTGELFF.

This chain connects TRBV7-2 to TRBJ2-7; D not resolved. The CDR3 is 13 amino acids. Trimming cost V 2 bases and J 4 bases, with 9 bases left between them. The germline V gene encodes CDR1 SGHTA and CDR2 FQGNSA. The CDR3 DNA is TGTGCCAGCAGCTTATACATGTCGTACGAGCAGTACTTC. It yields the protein CASSLYMSYEQYF.

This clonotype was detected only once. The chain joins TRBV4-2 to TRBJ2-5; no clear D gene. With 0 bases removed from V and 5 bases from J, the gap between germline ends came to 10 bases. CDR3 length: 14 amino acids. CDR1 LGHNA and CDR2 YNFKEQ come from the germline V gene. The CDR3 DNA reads TGTGCCAGCAGCCAAGATCGTCGCCCGGAGACCCAGTACTTC. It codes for CASSQDRRPETQYF.

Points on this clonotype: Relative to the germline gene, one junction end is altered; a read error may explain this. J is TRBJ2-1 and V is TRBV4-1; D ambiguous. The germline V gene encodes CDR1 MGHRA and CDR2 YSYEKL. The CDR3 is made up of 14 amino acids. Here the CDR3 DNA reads TGCGCCGGCAGCCAAGATTATAGGGCGCGAGGGCAGTTCTTC. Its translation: CAGSQDYRARGQFF.

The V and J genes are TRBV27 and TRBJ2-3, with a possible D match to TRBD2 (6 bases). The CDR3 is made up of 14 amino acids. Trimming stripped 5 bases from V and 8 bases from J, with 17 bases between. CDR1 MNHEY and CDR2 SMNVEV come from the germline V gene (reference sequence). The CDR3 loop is CASSLAPKGGTQYF. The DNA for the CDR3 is TGTGCCAGCAGTCTTGCCCCTAAGGGAGGTACGCAGTATTTT.

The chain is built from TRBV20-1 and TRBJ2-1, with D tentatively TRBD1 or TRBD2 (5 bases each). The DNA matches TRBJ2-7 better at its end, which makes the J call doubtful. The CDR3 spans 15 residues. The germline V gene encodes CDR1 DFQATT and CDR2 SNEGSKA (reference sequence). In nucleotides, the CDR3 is TGCAGTGCTAGAGTTTTCCGGGACCATATCTACGAGCAGTACTTC. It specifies CSARVFRDHIYEQYF.

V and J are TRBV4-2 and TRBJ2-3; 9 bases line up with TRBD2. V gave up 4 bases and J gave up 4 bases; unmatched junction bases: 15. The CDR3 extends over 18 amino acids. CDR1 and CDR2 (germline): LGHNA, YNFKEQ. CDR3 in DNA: TGTGCCAGCAGCCGAGTTCATGGCGGGGGGGCCGGTTCAGATACGCAGTATTTT. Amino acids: CASSRVHGGGAGSDTQYF.